This TCR beta chain was sequenced for a study of Ad26.COV2.S vaccination and SARS-CoV-2 variants. Overall study context: Intramuscular Ad26.COV2.S at 5x10^10 or 1x10^11 viral particles. Study-level findings and limits: Recipients of either vaccine or placebo displayed similar breadth of non-spike TCRs.

Assay: immunoSEQ multiplex PCR; the TCRdb copy retains only in-frame clones and omits some. The table lists 300,000 to 350,000 clones, around 85% of them singletons. This clone showed up just a few times. Its target is unknown. This sample's treatment: roughly 20 received Ad26.COV2.S at low or high dose, single or two shots; several received placebo; per-sample allocation not given. The investigators took samples on day 63 after the first vaccine or placebo injection. The sequence came from a person aged 18-65 years who received the Ad26.COV2.S COVID-19 vaccine or a placebo. The source was peripheral blood, collected in a trial of Ad26.COV2.S vaccine versus placebo.

The CDR3 DNA follows: TGTGCCAGCAGCTGGGAGGGGACAGGGCTATACGAGCAGTACTTC. It yields the protein CASSWEGTGLYEQYF. This chain connects TRBV5-5 to TRBJ2-7; 9 bases line up with TRBD1. Trimming at V came to 3 bases and at J to 4 bases, leaving 8 bases not matched to a gene. The CDR3 runs to 15 residues. Germline-derived CDR1 and CDR2 are SGHKS and YYEKEE (reference sequence).